A single sample is the source of the 22 T cell receptor beta chains below, sequenced in a study of OX40 agonist ivuxolimab in advanced cancers. Sequencing was performed with immunoSEQ multiplex PCR; in TCRdb, only in-frame clones are kept and a portion is missing. The top ten hold more than 1.5% of the sample, which has 83,000 or so clones, around 84% seen once. The sample here was CD4+ or CD8+ T cells sorted from blood, taken in a trial of the OX40 agonist ivuxolimab. These receptors came from an adult with an advanced solid tumor such as melanoma, head and neck, liver or kidney cancer.

CDR3 DNA sequence: TGTGCCAGCAGTTACGGTTACGAGCAGTACTTC. It is translated as CASSYGYEQYF. The chain is built from TRBV28 and TRBJ2-5; no definite D call. The J call is in doubt because the DNA end fits TRBJ2-7 better. Germline assignment: CDR1 MDHEN and CDR2 SYDVKM. CDR3 size: 11 residues.

V gene TRBV7-6 combines with J gene TRBJ2-7, with D perhaps matching TRBD2 (6 bases). Trimming took 4 bases from V and 6 from J, leaving 22 bases between them. The germline V gene encodes CDR1 SGHVS and CDR2 FNYEAQ. CDR3 length: 16 amino acids. The CDR3 DNA reads TGTGCCAGCAGCTCCCACCGGGGGAAACGTGTGGGCGAGCAGTACTTC. This encodes CASSSHRGKRVGEQYF.

This clone was detected only a few times. This chain joins TRBV6-4 and TRBJ2-5; unclear D gene. CDR1 and CDR2 from the germline V gene are MRHNA and SNTAGT. The CDR3 covers 11 residues. The ends were cut back, 11 bases at V and 3 bases at J, with 10 bases in the middle. CDR3 sequence reads: CAPSEEETQYF. CDR3 nucleotide sequence: TGTGCCCCATCTGAGGAAGAGACCCAGTACTTC.

The J gene is TRBJ1-2, the V gene TRBV30; no definite D call. Germline loops: CDR1 GTSNPN, CDR2 SVGIG (reference sequence). The germline V and J ends were trimmed by 1 base and 2 bases, with 11 bases remaining between them. There are 14 residues in the CDR3. Written as DNA, the CDR3 is TGTGCCTGGAGTGCCGGACCGCCAAACTATGGCTACACCTTC. This codes for CAWSAGPPNYGYTF.

The table lists this clone with a count of one. The chain recombines TRBV5-1 with TRBJ1-4; no firm D call. Germline V gene sequence: CDR1 SGHRS, CDR2 YFSETQ. The V end lost 2 bases, the J end lost 3 bases, and 8 bases lay between the germline ends. The CDR3 length is 14 residues. The DNA for the CDR3 is TGCGCCAGCAGCTTAGACGGCCCTAATGAAAAACTGTTTTTT. It encodes CASSLDGPNEKLFF.

The chain recombines TRBV6-6 with TRBJ2-7; TRBD1 matches at 9 bases. Per germline, CDR1 MNHNY and CDR2 SVGAGI (reference sequence). CDR3 length: 16 residues. V was clipped by 2 bases and J by 6 bases; unmatched bases: 11. The DNA for the CDR3 is TGTGCCAGCAGTTACCATCCCGGGACAGGGTCTACCGAGCAGTACTTC. Translated, it gives CASSYHPGTGSTEQYF.

The chain carries TRBV5-4 and TRBJ2-7; D remains unclear. This CDR3 comprises 12 residues. V gave up 4 bases and J gave up 1 base, with 6 bases separating them. Germline assignment: CDR1 SGHNT and CDR2 YYREEE (reference sequence). CDR3 region: CASSQLSYEQYF. As DNA, the CDR3 is TGTGCCAGCAGCCAATTATCCTACGAGCAGTACTTC. The whole variable domain, filled in from reference TRBV5-4 and TRBJ2-7, reads ETGVTQSPTHLIKTRGQQVTLRCSSQSGHNTVSWYQQALGQGPQFIFQYYREEENGRGNFPPRFSGLQFPNYSSELNVNALELDDSALYLCASSQLSYEQYFGPGTRLTVT.

The chain carries TRBV7-6 and TRBJ2-7; possibly TRBD2 for D (5 bases). Germline V gene sequence: CDR1 SGHVS, CDR2 FNYEAQ. V lost 0 bases and J 3 bases, leaving 12 bases between the germline ends. The CDR3 length is 15 residues. CDR3 DNA sequence: TGTGCCAGCAGCTTAGCCCAAGTAGCGCTCTACGAGCAGTACTTC. Its protein is CASSLAQVALYEQYF. Full variable domain (rest looked up from reference TRBV7-6 and TRBJ2-7): GAGVSQSPRYKVTKRGQDVALRCDPISGHVSLYWYRQALGQGPEFLTYFNYEAQQDKSGLPNDRFSAERPEGSISTLTIQRTEQRDSAMYRCASSLAQVALYEQYFGPGTRLTVT.

The chain joins TRBV9 to TRBJ2-5, with D tentatively TRBD1 (6 bases). The length of the CDR3 is 15 residues. From germline, CDR1 is SGDLS and CDR2 YYNGEE. Trimming left V 0 bases short and J 5 bases short, with 14 bases between. CDR3 bases: TGTGCCAGCAGCGTAGCCCAGGGGTGGGCGGAGACCCAGTACTTC. Translated, it gives CASSVAQGWAETQYF. Drawing the rest from reference TRBV9 and TRBJ2-5, the complete variable domain is DSGVTQTPKHLITATGQRVTLRCSPRSGDLSVYWYQQSLDQGLQFLIQYYNGEERAKGNILERFSAQQFPDLHSELNLSSLELGDSALYFCASSVAQGWAETQYFGPGTRLLVL.

The V and J genes are TRBV21-1 and TRBJ1-1; the listed D gene, TRBD1, was not tested against the DNA. TRBV21-1 is recorded as a pseudogene. This CDR3 spans 14 amino acids. The CDR3 loop is CASSKGRQGKRAFF. The CDR3 DNA is TGTGCCAGCAGCAAAGGGAGACAGGGCAAGCGAGCTTTCTTT.

Only one count was recorded for this clone. CDR3 coding DNA: TGCAGCGCCAAACAGGGCTCTGGAAACACCATATATTTT. Translation gives CSAKQGSGNTIYF. The J gene is TRBJ1-3, the V gene TRBV29-1, with a possible D match to TRBD1 (6 bases). This CDR3 is 13 amino acids long. The V gene lost 7 bases and the J gene lost 0 bases, with 10 bases spanning the gap. Germline V gene data show CDR1 as SQVTM and CDR2 as ANQGSEA.

This rearrangement joins TRBV15 to TRBJ2-1; D perhaps matches TRBD2 (6 bases). In germline, CDR1 is LNHNV, CDR2 YYDKDF (reference sequence). The CDR3 contains 15 residues. Trimming pared 0 bases from V and 5 bases from J, leaving 11 bases between. CDR3 nucleotide sequence: TGTGCCACCAGCAGAGATTTGGAGGGGCACAATGAGCAGTTCTTC. This encodes CATSRDLEGHNEQFF.

This sequence joins TRBV7-2 and TRBJ2-3; 11 bases are shared with TRBD2. This CDR3 contains 15 residues. CDR1 and CDR2 from the germline V gene are SGHTA and FQGNSA. The trim removed 3 bases at V and 7 bases at J, leaving 6 bases unmatched. The CDR3 DNA is TGTGCCAGCAGCTTTTTAGCGGGGGGGCCAAATACGCAGTATTTT. Protein: CASSFLAGGPNTQYF. Full variable domain (rest looked up from reference TRBV7-2 and TRBJ2-3): GAGVSQSPSNKVTEKGKDVELRCDPISGHTALYWYRQSLGQGLEFLIYFQGNSAPDKSGLPSDRFSAERTGGSVSTLTIQRTQQEDSAVYLCASSFLAGGPNTQYFGPGTRLTVL.

The chain employs TRBV28 and TRBJ2-3, with a tentative D call TRBD2 (6 bases). Germline-derived CDR1 and CDR2 are MDHEN and SYDVKM. Trimming took off 3 bases at V and 0 bases at J, with 16 bases between the two ends. CDR3 length equals 17 residues. CDR3 coding DNA: TGTGCCAGCAGTTTCCCCGGGCGGGGAACTAGCACAGATACGCAGTATTTT. Translating gives CASSFPGRGTSTDTQYF.

This chain connects TRBV5-1 to TRBJ1-1; D is undetermined. The V gene lost 0 bases and the J gene lost 3 bases, with 9 bases spanning the gap. The CDR3 loop spans 14 amino acids. Germline CDR1 and CDR2: SGHRS and YFSETQ. CDR3 sequence reads: CASSLVRGDTEAFF. CDR3 coding DNA: TGCGCCAGCAGCTTGGTTCGGGGTGACACTGAAGCTTTCTTT.

The V call is TRBV5-4, the J call TRBJ2-1; 7 bases are shared with TRBD1. Trimming cost V 4 bases and J 10 bases; bases outside gene matches: 5. The CDR3 is made up of 12 amino acids. Germline V gene lookup returns CDR1 SGHNT and CDR2 YYREEE (reference sequence). The CDR3 here is CASSLPRGEQFF. The CDR3 DNA sequence: TGTGCCAGCAGCCTGCCCAGGGGGGAGCAGTTCTTC.

The chain recombines TRBV2 with TRBJ2-7, with TRBD1 identical over 7 bases. Germline values: CDR1 SNHLY, CDR2 FYNNEI. V lost 3 bases and J lost 10; bases outside the gene matches: 6. This CDR3 region has 12 residues. CDR3 sequence (DNA): TGTGCCAGCAGTGAGCTCGACAGGGTCCAGTACTTC. This encodes CASSELDRVQYF. The whole variable domain, filled in from reference TRBV2 and TRBJ2-7, reads EPEVTQTPSHQVTQMGQEVILRCVPISNHLYFYWYRQILGQKVEFLVSFYNNEISEKSEIFDDQFSVERPDGSNFTLKIRSTKLEDSAMYFCASSELDRVQYFGPGTRLTVT.

The rearrangement uses TRBV6-1 and TRBJ2-7; D is uncertain. Per the germline V gene, CDR1 is MNHNS and CDR2 is SASEGT. The germline V and J ends were trimmed by 2 bases and 5 bases, with 13 bases remaining between them. The CDR3 has 14 amino acids. In DNA form, the CDR3 reads TGTGCCAGCAGTGAACAAATGAATTCGGACGAGCAGTACTTC. This encodes CASSEQMNSDEQYF.

The chain couples TRBV28 to TRBJ2-5, with D perhaps assigned TRBD1 or TRBD2 (6 bases each). CDR1 is MDHEN, CDR2 SYDVKM, per germline. Trimming cost V 3 bases and J 7 bases, with 15 bases left between them. The CDR3 is 14 amino acids. The CDR3 is CASSLDGRGGTQYF. The CDR3 DNA reads as TGTGCCAGCAGTTTGGATGGCAGGGGAGGGACCCAGTACTTC.

This sequence joins TRBV6-6 and TRBJ2-1; possibly TRBD1 for D (6 bases). Germline V gene sequence: CDR1 MNHNY, CDR2 SVGAGI (reference sequence). This CDR3 comprises 13 residues. The ends were cut back, 1 base at V and 9 bases at J, with 10 bases in the middle. DNA of the CDR3: TGTGCCAGCAGTTACTACAGGGTTGGTGAGCAGTTCTTC. This sequence encodes CASSYYRVGEQFF.

V is TRBV5-1 and J is TRBJ2-7, with a tentative D call TRBD2 (6 bases). CDR3 length: 13 residues. Between the trimmed V and J ends, which lost 0 bases and 7 bases, there was a span of 11 bases. Germline V lookup: CDR1 SGHRS, CDR2 YFSETQ. CDR3 DNA: TGCGCCAGCAGCTTGGGGCAGACTAGTGAGCAGTACTTC. It is translated as CASSLGQTSEQYF.

The V call is TRBV27, the J call TRBJ2-7; 13 bases map to TRBD2. The junction had 2 bases not matched to a gene; V was cut back by 7 bases and J by 2 bases. There are 14 residues in the CDR3. CDR1 MNHEY and CDR2 SMNVEV come from the germline V gene (reference sequence). The CDR3 DNA reads as TGTGCCAGCAAACTAGCGGGGGGGCCCTACGAGCAGTACTTC. Translating gives CASKLAGGPYEQYF.